Here is one TCR beta chain with its context. The sample belongs to a study of shared clonotypes between healthy human individuals. Study overall: Per donor, CD8 memory used one plate, CD8 naive used two, CD4 memory used three and CD4 naive used three.

Some clones are missing from TCRdb's copy, which holds only in-frame ones; the method was immunoSEQ multiplex PCR. Among some 2,100,000 clones listed, roughly 91% were seen once. Germline CDR1 reads SGHTA; CDR2 reads FQGTGA. V lost 8 bases and J 5 bases, leaving 24 bases between the germline ends. CDR3 length equals 16 residues. CD45RO-negative, CCR7-selected cells formed the naive CD8 fraction, which excluded terminally differentiated effector memory CD45RA+ cells. Sample: naive CD8+ T cells from PBMCs. This clonotype originated in a man between 18 and 29 years old in good health. Some clones in this sample may be carry-over from other donors' samples. V is TRBV7-3 and J is TRBJ2-5, with D maybe TRBD2 (5 bases). CDR3 in amino acids: CASAADGGPFLETQYF. The CDR3 nucleotides are TGTGCCAGCGCGGCCGATGGCGGGCCTTTTCTTGAGACCCAGTACTTC.